This T cell receptor (beta chain) was profiled in a study of OX40 agonist ivuxolimab in advanced cancers. Between the trimmed V and J ends, which lost 1 base and 9 bases, there was a span of 10 bases. CDR1 and CDR2 from the germline V gene are MGHRA and YSYEKL. The CDR3 totals 14 residues. This clone appeared a few times. Its antigen remains unidentified. Sampling of blood occurred at baseline, cycle 4 day 1, and cycle 7 day 1. General study points: Relatively little clonal expansion, among the lowest observed, appeared in partial responders at 0.1-3.0 mg/kg. Low normalized T-cell clonal expansion was also seen in some nonresponders.

Here immunoSEQ multiplex PCR was the method, and the copy in TCRdb shows in-frame clones only, minus some. The sample yields 80,000 to 85,000 clones, about 86% seen once. The receptor was isolated from an adult with an advanced solid tumor such as melanoma, head and neck, liver or kidney cancer. The rearrangement uses TRBV4-1 and TRBJ1-6, with D perhaps TRBD1 (5 bases). Material: CD4+ or CD8+ T cells sorted from blood, obtained in a trial of the OX40 agonist ivuxolimab. CDR3 loop: CASSQGQGSSPLHF. The DNA for the CDR3 is TGCGCCAGCAGCCAAGGTCAGGGAAGTTCACCCCTCCACTTT.